The T cell receptor (beta chain) described here comes from a study of OX40 agonist ivuxolimab in advanced cancers. Regarding the study as a whole: Fewer expanded clones were found on average in CD4+ than in CD8+ T cells. Some of the lowest clonal expansion was seen in partial responders at 0.1-3.0 mg/kg.

Germline lookup yields CDR1 SGDLS and CDR2 YYNGEE. V lost 3 bases to trimming and J lost 4 bases, with 14 bases between them. The CDR3 is 15 residues long. With baseline, cycle 4 day 1, and cycle 7 day 1 as timepoints, blood was sampled. Assay used: immunoSEQ multiplex PCR; TCRdb lists only in-frame clones, some missing. This table holds some 75,000 clones, around nine tenths found once. To note about this clone: Its specificity is not known.

The V and J genes are TRBV9 and TRBJ2-1; no definite D call. This TCR was sampled from an adult with an advanced solid tumor such as melanoma, head and neck, liver or kidney cancer. This material consisted of CD4+ or CD8+ T cells sorted from blood, taken in a trial of the OX40 agonist ivuxolimab. The CDR3 loop reads CASSAVSRPYNEQFF. In nucleotides, the CDR3 is TGTGCCAGCAGCGCCGTCTCCCGACCTTACAATGAGCAGTTCTTC.